This T cell receptor beta chain is drawn from a study of cytomegalovirus exposure and HLA in healthy donors. Notes on the study in general: Overall, approximately 150 TCR beta chains were annotated as cytomegalovirus-associated. According to an earlier analysis, most TCR beta V segments yielded productive rearrangements about 87% or about 30% of the time. In vitro testing confirmed three CMV-associated chains as specific for CMV antigens. Later analysis suggested most CMV-associated TCR beta chains were HLA-restricted.

Vbeta (60) and Jbeta (13) primers were used in the PCR. Data came from immunoSEQ multiplex PCR; TCRdb stores just in-frame clones and leaves some out. The sample has 100,000 to 150,000 clones; around four fifths are singletons. Germline V gene sequence: CDR1 LNHDA, CDR2 SQIVND (reference sequence). V lost 6 bases and J lost 1; bases outside the gene matches: 0. The CDR3 has 13 residues. Notes on this clone: What it binds is unknown.

Sequenced input: PBMCs. This TCR came from a male donor in good health and CMV-seropositive. The gene calls are TRBV19 and TRBJ2-7; 10 nucleotides align to TRBD2. The CDR3 sequence: CASRLAGSYEQYF. CDR3 DNA: TGTGCCAGTAGACTAGCGGGGTCCTACGAGCAGTACTTC.